The entry that follows covers one TCR beta chain sequence. This entry is derived from a study of blood T cell repertoires in COVID-19. Study-level background: Spain, Italy and the United States supplied samples that represented acute and convalescent COVID-19. From T cells, B-cell-depleted T cells, or PBMCs came the material, which was cDNA or gDNA.

The V end lost 3 bases, the J end lost 2 bases, and 8 bases lay between the germline ends. This CDR3 comprises 13 residues. Germline V gene sequence: CDR1 LNHDA, CDR2 SQIVND (reference sequence). Original processing notes: Reference gene primers were amplified, and this amplification served to estimate nucleated cell counts. Assay used: immunoSEQ multiplex PCR; TCRdb lists only in-frame clones, some missing. That table gives V, J and clone size, and the DNA gave D and trimming. This sample has roughly 260,000 clones, with around nine tenths found just once. This chain joins TRBV19 and TRBJ2-7; TRBD1 might be the D (5 bases). Source material: peripheral blood. The TCR sequence derives from a man aged 40-50 years who had recovered from COVID-19. The CDR3 DNA sequence: TGTGCCAGTAGTATTACAGGAGCCTACGAGCAGTACTTC. It codes for CASSITGAYEQYF. Variable domain in full (rest from reference TRBV19 and TRBJ2-7): DGGITQSPKYLFRKEGQNVTLSCEQNLNHDAMYWYRQDPGQGLRLIYYSQIVNDFQKGDIAEGYSVSREKKESFPLTVTSAQKNPTAFYLCASSITGAYEQYFGPGTRLTVT.